This T cell receptor (beta chain) was observed in a study of blood T cells in healthy people across ages. Study-level findings and limits: Fewer expanded clones and more diversity marked long-lived versus aged donors. Per-million-T-cell TCR beta diversity fell roughly linearly with age.

The table lists this clonotype with a few counts. The antigen is unknown. Roughly 9.8 milliliters of peripheral blood were drawn from each donor. The CDR3 is 14 residues long. Trimming removed 9 bases from V and 1 base from J, with 15 bases in between. From germline, CDR1 is KGHDR and CDR2 SFDVKD. The second PCR ran roughly 7 to 11 cycles with a sample-barcoded 5' primer and J-beta primers. Every single cDNA molecule received a tag from a template-switch adaptor with 12 random nucleotides. TCRdb redid the calling of the 5' RACE reads with MiXCR, one entry per CDR3 protein. The repertoire has more than 650,000 distinct CDR3 sequences, around half of them found once; the top ten carry around 40%.

The genes are TRBV24-1 and TRBJ2-7; possibly TRBD2 for D (6 bases). The receptor comes from a man older than 75 in good health. Sequenced: blood. The CDR3 nucleotides read TGTGCCACCGGGCTAGCGTACCTATCCTACGAGCAGTACTTC. Translating gives CATGLAYLSYEQYF.